Shown below are 13 T cell receptor beta chains from a single sample sequenced in a study of CD8 T cells in Susac syndrome. RNA totalling about 0.45 to 1 ug underwent reverse transcription with random hexamers. TCRdb independently ran MiXCR on the immunoSEQ multiplex PCR reads; one entry per CDR3 protein. This sample has some 400,000 distinct CDR3 sequences, with 85% to 90% found just once. The source material was CD8+ T cells from PBMCs. The receptor set was obtained from a human donor with multiple sclerosis.

In this sample, this clonotype turned up a few times. This chain links TRBV12-3 or TRBV12-4 with TRBJ1-5; D possibly corresponds to TRBD1 (5 bases). This CDR3 contains 14 residues. The V end lost 1 base, the J end lost 4 bases, and 8 bases lay between the germline ends. The CDR3 DNA follows: TGTGCCAGCAGTTTAGGGGACCCGAATCAGCCCCAGCATTTT. Translation gives CASSLGDPNQPQHF.

This chain joins TRBV4-1 and TRBJ1-5; 7 bases map to TRBD1. Germline-derived CDR1 and CDR2 are MGHRA and YSYEKL. The CDR3 loop spans 17 amino acids. After removal of 1 base from V and 5 bases from J, the junction contained 11 bases not matched to a gene. CDR3 coding DNA: TGCGCCAGCAGCCAAGTTCAGGGGGGTTCGGGTTATCAGCCCCAGCATTTT. It translates to CASSQVQGGSGYQPQHF.

The chain couples TRBV7-6 to TRBJ2-3; 9 nucleotides line up with TRBD2. CDR3 length equals 14 residues. Germline V lookup: CDR1 SGHVS, CDR2 FNYEAQ. With 5 bases clipped from V and 6 bases from J, the junction kept 6 bases outside the gene matches. CDR3 loop: CASSTKRGADTQYF. CDR3 DNA: TGTGCCAGCAGCACAAAGCGGGGGGCCGATACGCAGTATTTT.

The V call is TRBV6-2 or TRBV6-3, the J call TRBJ2-7; possibly TRBD1 for D (6 bases). CDR1 is MNHEY and CDR2 is SVGEGT in the germline V gene. Trimming took 0 bases from V and 3 from J, leaving 15 bases between them. The CDR3 consists of 16 residues. Here the CDR3 DNA reads TGTGCCAGCAGTTACTCCGCGCAGGGGCCCTACTACGAGCAGTACTTC. Protein product: CASSYSAQGPYYEQYF.

The genes are TRBV2 and TRBJ2-7; maybe TRBD2 (5 bases). The CDR3 spans 13 residues. Trimming took 11 bases from V and 3 from J, leaving 17 bases between them. Looked up from germline, CDR1 is SNHLY and CDR2 is FYNNEI. CDR3 sequence: CAHNPLDYYEQYF. CDR3 nucleotides: TGTGCCCACAACCCTTTAGACTACTACGAGCAGTACTTC.

The DNA of the CDR3 is TGTGCCAGCAGTTATACCGACCTGGGCAGAACCTACGAGCAGTACTTC. Translating it yields CASSYTDLGRTYEQYF. The V and J genes are TRBV6-2 or TRBV6-3 and TRBJ2-7, with D unclear. This CDR3 spans 16 amino acids. CDR1 MNHEY and CDR2 SVGEGT come from the germline V gene. Trimming removed 3 bases at V and 2 bases at J, with 17 bases between.

J is TRBJ2-2 and V is TRBV6-4; D might be TRBD2 (5 bases). The V end was cut by 0 bases, the J end by 7 bases, with 6 bases between. The length of the CDR3 is 13 residues. In germline, CDR1 is MRHNA, CDR2 SNTAGT. CDR3 coding DNA: TGTGCCAGCAGTGACTCTACTAGCGGGGAGCTGTTTTTT. Translation: CASSDSTSGELFF.

The V call is TRBV5-8, the J call TRBJ2-7; no firm D call. The CDR3 is made up of 14 amino acids. The ends were cut back, 0 bases at V and 3 bases at J, with 10 bases in the middle. Germline V gene sequence: CDR1 SGHTS, CDR2 YDEGEE. The DNA for the CDR3 is TGTGCCAGCAGCTTGGGTCCAGGCAACTACGAGCAGTACTTC. Protein: CASSLGPGNYEQYF.

The rearrangement links TRBV7-8 to TRBJ2-3; unclear D gene. Trimming cost V 1 base and J 0 bases, with 11 bases left between them. Germline-derived CDR1 and CDR2 are SGHVS and FQNEAQ. This CDR3 comprises 16 residues. In DNA form, the CDR3 reads TGTGCCAGCAGCTTAGGACTTGACCCTAGCACAGATACGCAGTATTTT. It yields the protein CASSLGLDPSTDTQYF.

The chain employs TRBV27 and TRBJ1-2; TRBD1 is a possible D gene (5 bases). The ends were cut back, 5 bases at V and 0 bases at J, with 10 bases in the middle. The CDR3 loop spans 14 amino acids. The germline V gene encodes CDR1 MNHEY and CDR2 SMNVEV (reference sequence). CDR3 amino acids: CASSPGGSNYGYTF. The CDR3 bases are TGTGCCAGCAGTCCTGGGGGGTCTAACTATGGCTACACCTTC.

V usage is TRBV29-1 and J usage is TRBJ1-1; the D gene is possibly TRBD1 (6 bases). The V gene's germline CDR1 is SQVTM and CDR2 ANQGSEA. Trimming stripped 5 bases from V and 3 bases from J, with 13 bases between. The CDR3 totals 13 residues. The CDR3 loop is CSVRAGDYTEAFF. CDR3 bases: TGCAGCGTTCGGGCAGGGGATTACACTGAAGCTTTCTTT.

The V gene is TRBV29-1, the J gene TRBJ2-7; no clear D gene. The V gene's germline CDR1 is SQVTM and CDR2 ANQGSEA. V lost 0 bases to trimming and J lost 0 bases, with 9 bases between them. This CDR3 comprises 14 residues. For the CDR3, the DNA is TGCAGCGTTGAAGAAGGTGGCGGCTCCTACGAGCAGTACTTC. It specifies CSVEEGGGSYEQYF.

This clonotype was observed a few times. The chain links TRBV7-6 to TRBJ2-2; the match to TRBD2 covers 7 bases. CDR3 length: 16 residues. With 5 bases clipped from V and 0 bases from J, the junction kept 6 bases outside the gene matches. CDR1 and CDR2 (germline): SGHVS, FNYEAQ. Here the CDR3 DNA reads TGTGCCAGCAGCCTAAGCGGGGAGGCGAACACCGGGGAGCTGTTTTTT. Protein: CASSLSGEANTGELFF.